The 26 T cell receptor beta chains reported below all come from one sample, sequenced in a study of blood T cell repertoires in COVID-19. The table came from immunoSEQ multiplex PCR; TCRdb's copy has only in-frame clones and leaves some out. Of roughly 150,000 clones in the sample, about 88% are singletons; the top ten hold 15% to 20%. Specimen: peripheral blood. The receptor source for this set is a man in his sixties with active or convalescent COVID-19.

The chain couples TRBV2 to TRBJ2-2; D is perhaps TRBD2 (6 bases). The V end was cut by 6 bases, the J end by 6 bases, with 20 bases between. Germline loops: CDR1 SNHLY, CDR2 FYNNEI. The CDR3 has 16 residues. CDR3: CASRNRESRRAGELFF. The CDR3 nucleotides are TGTGCCAGCAGGAATCGGGAGTCGAGGAGGGCCGGGGAGCTGTTTTTT.

This chain joins TRBV18 and TRBJ1-2, with 8 bases lining up with TRBD1. The V segment lost 4 bases and the J segment 0 bases; nucleotides outside the gene matches: 4. The CDR3 length is 15 residues. Germline CDR1 and CDR2: KGHSH and LQKENI. Here the CDR3 DNA reads TGTGCCAGCTCACTCGACAGGGGCCCTAACTATGGCTACACCTTC. Translated, it gives CASSLDRGPNYGYTF.

The chain has TRBV11-3 and TRBJ2-5, with D possibly TRBD2 on 7 matching bases. The germline V and J ends were trimmed by 5 bases and 5 bases, with 18 bases remaining between them. The CDR3 sequence is 15 residues long. Germline assignment: CDR1 SGHNT and CDR2 YENEEA. The CDR3 DNA sequence: TGTGCCAGCAGCCATGGCACGGGGGGCGGGGAGACCCAGTACTTC. Translation: CASSHGTGGGETQYF. The full variable domain, completed using reference TRBV11-3 and TRBJ2-5, is EAGVVQSPRYKIIEKKQPVAFWCNPISGHNTLYWYLQNLGQGPELLIRYENEEAVDDSQLPKDRFSAERLKGVDSTLKIQPAELGDSAVYLCASSHGTGGGETQYFGPGTRLLVL.

In its sample, this clone was seen once. The CDR3 nucleotides read TGTGCCAGCAGAAGGGACATAGACACTGAAGCTTTCTTT. It codes for CASRRDIDTEAFF. This chain links TRBV11-3 with TRBJ1-1; weak D call: TRBD1 (6 bases). CDR3 length: 13 residues. The germline gives CDR1 SGHNT, CDR2 YENEEA. V was shortened by 6 bases and J by 3 bases, with 11 bases between the two germline ends.

The chain couples TRBV5-1 to TRBJ2-7; no definite D call. Trimming removed 5 bases at V and 0 bases at J, with 15 bases between. This CDR3 has 15 amino acids. Germline loops: CDR1 SGHRS, CDR2 YFSETQ. CDR3 region: CASSPLAGSSYEQYF. The CDR3 DNA sequence: TGCGCCAGCAGTCCTCTGGCAGGTAGCTCCTACGAGCAGTACTTC.

DNA for the CDR3: TGCGCCAGCAGTGAACGGGACAGGGGAACGGACACTGAAGCTTTCTTT. Translation: CASSERDRGTDTEAFF. The chain joins TRBV10-1 to TRBJ1-1; 10 nucleotides align to TRBD1. Germline V gene lookup returns CDR1 WNHNN and CDR2 SYGVQD (reference sequence). V trimming: 3 bases; J trimming: 3 bases; junction bases outside the gene matches: 7. This CDR3 is 16 amino acids long.

This clone was observed once. The chain couples TRBV7-9 to TRBJ2-1, with 11 bases aligning to TRBD2. V shed 1 base and J 10 bases; nucleotides not matched to a gene: 0. From germline, CDR1 is SEHNR and CDR2 FQNEAQ (reference sequence). CDR3 length: 13 residues. The CDR3 DNA reads TGTGCCAGCAGCTTAGGACTAGCGGGGGAGCAGTTCTTC. Its translation is CASSLGLAGEQFF.

This chain connects TRBV19 to TRBJ1-2; TRBD1 matches at 9 bases. CDR3 size: 13 residues. The trim removed 9 bases at V and 3 bases at J, leaving 5 bases unmatched. Germline V gives CDR1 LNHDA, CDR2 SQIVND (reference sequence). DNA for the CDR3: TGTGCCAGAGGGGACAGGGTAGACTATGGCTACACCTTC. Translation: CARGDRVDYGYTF.

The chain combines TRBV4-2 with TRBJ1-2; D is uncertain. With 0 bases removed from V and 7 bases from J, the gap between germline ends came to 15 bases. Germline CDR1 LGHNA, CDR2 YNFKEQ. The CDR3 length is 15 residues. The CDR3 region is CASSQDVPARLGYTF. Here the CDR3 DNA reads TGTGCCAGCAGCCAAGATGTCCCAGCCAGGCTTGGCTACACCTTC.

The gene calls are TRBV7-2 and TRBJ1-5; 7 bases map to TRBD1. The V segment lost 5 bases and the J segment 0 bases; nucleotides outside the gene matches: 10. The CDR3 is made up of 17 amino acids. Per the germline V gene, CDR1 is SGHTA and CDR2 is FQGNSA. DNA for the CDR3: TGTGCCAGCAGCCCCATTGAGGGGGCTTATAGCAATCAGCCCCAGCATTTT. Amino acid sequence: CASSPIEGAYSNQPQHF.

The chain links TRBV5-1 to TRBJ2-1, with 12 bases identical to TRBD2. V lost 0 bases and J lost 8; bases outside the gene matches: 6. The CDR3 length is 16 residues. Germline CDR1 is SGHRS and CDR2 is YFSETQ. CDR3 sequence: CASSLEPTSGSHEQFF. In DNA, the CDR3 is TGCGCCAGCAGCTTGGAACCGACTAGCGGGAGCCATGAGCAGTTCTTC.

This clone was observed once. The chain carries TRBV27 and TRBJ1-5; D may be TRBD1 (6 bases). V was shortened by 2 bases and J by 4 bases, with 12 bases between the two germline ends. The CDR3 spans 15 residues. Per the germline V gene, CDR1 is MNHEY and CDR2 is SMNVEV (reference sequence). This CDR3 reads CASSLLRGVNQPQHF. The CDR3 coding sequence is TGTGCCAGCAGTTTACTCAGGGGTGTAAATCAGCCCCAGCATTTT.

V usage is TRBV19 and J usage is TRBJ2-3; TRBD2 is a possible D gene (6 bases). Germline assignment: CDR1 LNHDA and CDR2 SQIVND (reference sequence). The CDR3 spans 17 residues. Between the trimmed V and J ends, which lost 7 bases and 0 bases, there was a span of 20 bases. The DNA for the CDR3 is TGTGCCAGTACCTTAAGTGGAGGGTCCTCTAGCACAGATACGCAGTATTTT. As protein: CASTLSGGSSSTDTQYF.

This clone was recorded once. The V call is TRBV19, the J call TRBJ1-2; 9 bases match TRBD1. CDR1 is LNHDA and CDR2 is SQIVND in the germline V gene (reference sequence). The CDR3 consists of 16 residues. V lost 1 base to trimming and J lost 3 bases; unmatched junction nucleotides: 6. The CDR3 protein is CASSIGRWTGDYGYTF. Here the CDR3 DNA reads TGTGCCAGTAGTATAGGCCGGTGGACAGGGGACTATGGCTACACCTTC.

The chain carries TRBV2 and TRBJ1-6, with 9 bases lining up with TRBD1. Germline CDR1 and CDR2: SNHLY and FYNNEI. The CDR3 is 15 residues long. V lost 7 bases, J lost 7 bases, and 8 bases stayed unmatched. The CDR3 DNA reads as TGTGCCAGCACCTCGGGACAGGGAGTCAATTCACCCCTCCACTTT. Its protein is CASTSGQGVNSPLHF.

J is TRBJ1-6 and V is TRBV3-1 (or the pseudogene TRBV3-2); 9 nucleotides line up with TRBD1. The V gene end was trimmed by 8 bases and the J gene end by 10 bases; junction bases not matched to a gene: 9. CDR3 length: 14 amino acids. The germline V gene encodes CDR1 LGHDT and CDR2 YNNKEL (reference sequence). The CDR3 reads CASAWDRVNSPLHF. The CDR3 coding sequence is TGTGCCAGCGCCTGGGACAGGGTCAACTCACCCCTCCACTTT.

The chain has TRBV9 and TRBJ1-1; D is unresolved. The germline V gene has CDR1 SGDLS and CDR2 YYNGEE. There are 15 residues in the CDR3. V was pared by 0 bases and J by 1 base, with 10 bases between. The CDR3 is CASSVVTVRNTEAFF. The CDR3 DNA sequence: TGTGCCAGCAGCGTAGTTACAGTGAGGAACACTGAAGCTTTCTTT.

The genes are TRBV10-2 and TRBJ1-1; TRBD1 is a possible D gene (5 bases). Germline assignment: CDR1 WSHSY and CDR2 SAAADI. The CDR3 has 13 amino acids. The V and J ends lost 5 bases and 5 bases respectively, with 12 bases between them. The CDR3 sequence: CASSRTGVTEAFF. In DNA, the CDR3 is TGCGCCAGCAGTAGAACAGGCGTTACTGAAGCTTTCTTT.

The chain is built from TRBV27 and TRBJ1-1; D is perhaps TRBD1 (6 bases). Trimming pared 4 bases from V and 1 base from J, leaving 16 bases between. The CDR3 is 16 amino acids. Germline V lookup: CDR1 MNHEY, CDR2 SMNVEV (reference sequence). The CDR3 DNA reads TGTGCCAGCAGTTACGACCCAACAGGGCGGAACACTGAAGCTTTCTTT. Encoded protein: CASSYDPTGRNTEAFF.

The chain has TRBV11-2 and TRBJ1-2; possible D gene TRBD1, 5 bases. Trimming stripped 0 bases from V and 8 bases from J, with 13 bases between. Per the germline V gene, CDR1 is SGHAT and CDR2 is FQNNGV. The CDR3 spans 14 residues. As DNA, the CDR3 is TGTGCCAGCAGCTTAGATCCGCGGGACGGAGGCTACACCTTC. Protein sequence: CASSLDPRDGGYTF.

This chain uses TRBV19 with TRBJ2-5; possibly TRBD1 for D (5 bases). V lost 3 bases and J 5 bases, leaving 10 bases between the germline ends. The CDR3 has 13 amino acids. Germline V gene data show CDR1 as LNHDA and CDR2 as SQIVND (reference sequence). The CDR3 region is CASSMGQWETQYF. The CDR3 DNA follows: TGTGCCAGTAGTATGGGGCAGTGGGAGACCCAGTACTTC. The complete variable domain, with remaining parts taken from reference TRBV19 and TRBJ2-5, reads DGGITQSPKYLFRKEGQNVTLSCEQNLNHDAMYWYRQDPGQGLRLIYYSQIVNDFQKGDIAEGYSVSREKKESFPLTVTSAQKNPTAFYLCASSMGQWETQYFGPGTRLLVL.

This chain uses TRBV29-1 with TRBJ1-1; no clear D gene. The CDR3 runs 11 residues. From germline, CDR1 is SQVTM and CDR2 ANQGSEA. Trimming took off 6 bases at V and 1 base at J, with 6 bases between the two ends. Here the CDR3 reads CSVYTNTEAFF. CDR3 coding DNA: TGCAGCGTATACACGAACACTGAAGCTTTCTTT.

The CDR3 region has the DNA TGTGCCAGCAGTCCAATTACAGGGGCAGGCGGGGAGCTGTTTTTT. Its protein product is CASSPITGAGGELFF. V gene TRBV6-5 combines with J gene TRBJ2-2, with 7 positions matching TRBD1. The CDR3 loop spans 15 amino acids. The V and J ends lost 5 bases and 7 bases, in that order; junction bases with no gene match: 10. CDR1 and CDR2 (germline): MNHEY, SVGAGI.

This clone occurred once. This rearrangement joins TRBV5-1 to TRBJ2-2, with TRBD1 as a possible D gene (5 bases). V lost 0 bases to trimming and J lost 3 bases, with 9 bases between them. The CDR3 totals 15 residues. Per the germline V gene, CDR1 is SGHRS and CDR2 is YFSETQ. This chain's CDR3 is CASSLGSGYTGELFF. The CDR3 DNA follows: TGCGCCAGCAGCTTGGGATCAGGGTACACCGGGGAGCTGTTTTTT. The whole variable domain, remainder taken from reference TRBV5-1 and TRBJ2-2, is KAGVTQTPRYLIKTRGQQVTLSCSPISGHRSVSWYQQTPGQGLQFLFEYFSETQRNKGNFPGRFSGRQFSNSRSEMNVSTLELGDSALYLCASSLGSGYTGELFFGEGSRLTVL.

The chain employs TRBV11-3 and TRBJ2-5, with 8 bases identical to TRBD2. This CDR3 has 15 residues. Looked up from germline, CDR1 is SGHNT and CDR2 is YENEEA. J gave up 5 bases and V 4 bases, and 9 bases lay outside the gene matches. DNA of the CDR3: TGTGCCAGCAGCTCCGGGGGGGACCATGGGGAGACCCAGTACTTC. Translated: CASSSGGDHGETQYF.

The chain recombines TRBV30 with TRBJ1-3; TRBD1 might be the D (5 bases). The CDR3 has 19 amino acids. Trimming shortened V by 0 bases and J by 1 base, and 22 bases separated the two germline ends. Germline V gene lookup returns CDR1 GTSNPN and CDR2 SVGIG (reference sequence). The CDR3 bases are TGTGCCTGGAGTGTCCGCAGTCTGTGGGGGGTTCGTTCTGGAAACACCATATATTTT. Its translation: CAWSVRSLWGVRSGNTIYF.